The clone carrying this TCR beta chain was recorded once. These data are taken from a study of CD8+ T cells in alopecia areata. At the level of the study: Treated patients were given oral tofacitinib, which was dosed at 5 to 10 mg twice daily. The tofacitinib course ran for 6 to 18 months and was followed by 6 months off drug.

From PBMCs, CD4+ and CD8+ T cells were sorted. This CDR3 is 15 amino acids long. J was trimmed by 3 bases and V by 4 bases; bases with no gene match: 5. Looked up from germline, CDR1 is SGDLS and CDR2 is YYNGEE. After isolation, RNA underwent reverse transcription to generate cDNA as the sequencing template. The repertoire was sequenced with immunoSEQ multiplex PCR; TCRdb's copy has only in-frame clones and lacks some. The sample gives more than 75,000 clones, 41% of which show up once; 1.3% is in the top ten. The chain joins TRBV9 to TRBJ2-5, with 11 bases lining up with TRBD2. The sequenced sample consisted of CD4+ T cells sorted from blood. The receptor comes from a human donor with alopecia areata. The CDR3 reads CASSLEGLAEETQYF. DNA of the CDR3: TGTGCCAGCAGCCTAGAGGGACTAGCGGAAGAGACCCAGTACTTC.